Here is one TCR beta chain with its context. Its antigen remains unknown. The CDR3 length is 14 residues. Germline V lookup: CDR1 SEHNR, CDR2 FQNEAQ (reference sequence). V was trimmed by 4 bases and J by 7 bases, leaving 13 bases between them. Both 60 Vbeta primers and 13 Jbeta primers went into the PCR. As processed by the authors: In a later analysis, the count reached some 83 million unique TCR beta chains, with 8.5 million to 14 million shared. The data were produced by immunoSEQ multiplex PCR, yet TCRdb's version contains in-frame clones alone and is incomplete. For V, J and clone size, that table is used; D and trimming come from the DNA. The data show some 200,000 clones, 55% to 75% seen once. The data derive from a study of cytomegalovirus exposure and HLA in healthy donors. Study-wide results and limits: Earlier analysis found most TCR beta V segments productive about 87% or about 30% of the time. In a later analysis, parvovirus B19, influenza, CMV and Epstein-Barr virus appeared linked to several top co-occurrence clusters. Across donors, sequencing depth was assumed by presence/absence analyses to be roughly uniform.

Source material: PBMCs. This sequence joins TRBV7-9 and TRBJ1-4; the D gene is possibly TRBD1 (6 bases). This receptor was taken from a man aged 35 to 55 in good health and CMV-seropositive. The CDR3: CASSYFGQPEKLFF. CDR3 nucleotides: TGTGCCAGCAGCTACTTCGGACAGCCTGAAAAACTGTTTTTT.